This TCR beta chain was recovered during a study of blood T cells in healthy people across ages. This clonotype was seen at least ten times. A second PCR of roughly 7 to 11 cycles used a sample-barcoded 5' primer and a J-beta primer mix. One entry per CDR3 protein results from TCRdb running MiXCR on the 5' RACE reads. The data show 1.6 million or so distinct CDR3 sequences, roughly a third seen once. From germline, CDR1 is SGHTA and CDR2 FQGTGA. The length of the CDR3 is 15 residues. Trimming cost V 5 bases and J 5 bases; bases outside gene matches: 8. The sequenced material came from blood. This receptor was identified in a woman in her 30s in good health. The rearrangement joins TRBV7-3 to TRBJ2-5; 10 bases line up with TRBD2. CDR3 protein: CASSERGGRCETQYF. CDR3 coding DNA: TGTGCCAGCAGCGAGCGGGGGGGCAGGTGTGAGACCCAGTACTTC.